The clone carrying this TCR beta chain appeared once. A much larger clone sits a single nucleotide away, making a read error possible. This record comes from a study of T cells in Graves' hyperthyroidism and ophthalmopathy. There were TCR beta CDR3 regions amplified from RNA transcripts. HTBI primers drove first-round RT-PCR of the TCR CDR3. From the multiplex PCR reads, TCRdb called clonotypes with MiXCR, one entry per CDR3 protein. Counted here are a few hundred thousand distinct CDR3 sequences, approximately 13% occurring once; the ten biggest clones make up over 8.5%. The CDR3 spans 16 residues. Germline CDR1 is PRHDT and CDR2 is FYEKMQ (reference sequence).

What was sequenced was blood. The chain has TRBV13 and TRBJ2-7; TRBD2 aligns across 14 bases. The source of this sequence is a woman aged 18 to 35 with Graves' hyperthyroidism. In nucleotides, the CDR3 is TGTGCCAACAGCGAGGGACTAGCGGGAGCTTTCAACGAGCAGTACTTC. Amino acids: CANSEGLAGAFNEQYF.